The 26 T cell receptor beta chains below all came from one sample that was sequenced in a study of blood T cell repertoires in COVID-19. Method: immunoSEQ multiplex PCR; TCRdb's copy keeps in-frame clones and lacks some. The sample holds 64,000 or so clones, roughly 88% seen once. The specimen was peripheral blood. These TCRs come from a human donor in a cohort sampled during active COVID-19.

The genes are TRBV7-3 and TRBJ2-7, with TRBD2 matching over 11 bases. The CDR3 has 15 amino acids. The V gene end was trimmed by 5 bases and the J gene end by 2 bases; junction bases not matched to a gene: 5. Germline CDR1 and CDR2: SGHTA and FQGTGA. CDR3 in amino acids: CASSHGTSGTYEQYF. The CDR3 region has the DNA TGTGCCAGCAGCCACGGGACTAGCGGAACCTACGAGCAGTACTTC. The whole variable domain, filled in from reference TRBV7-3 and TRBJ2-7, reads GAGVSQTPSNKVTEKGKYVELRCDPISGHTALYWYRQSLGQGPEFLIYFQGTGAADDSGLPNDRFFAVRPEGSVSTLKIQRTERGDSAVYLCASSHGTSGTYEQYFGPGTRLTVT.

In its sample, this clone was seen a few times. The chain links TRBV6-5 to TRBJ2-5, with D uncertain. Trimming cost V 6 bases and J 1 base, with 12 bases left between them. The germline V gene has CDR1 MNHEY and CDR2 SVGAGI. The CDR3 totals 14 residues. In DNA, the CDR3 is TGTGCCAGCAGGCCCCCCAGGCTCCAAGAGACCCAGTACTTC. Protein sequence: CASRPPRLQETQYF.

The genes are TRBV27 and TRBJ2-7; TRBD1 agrees at 9 bases. The germline V gene has CDR1 MNHEY and CDR2 SMNVEV (reference sequence). This CDR3 spans 15 amino acids. V was pared by 6 bases and J by 5 bases, with 11 bases of the junction left unmatched. The CDR3 region is CASRYPGTGCHEQYF. The CDR3 coding sequence is TGTGCCAGCAGGTATCCCGGGACAGGGTGCCACGAGCAGTACTTC.

This chain connects TRBV14 to TRBJ2-7; weak D call: TRBD2 (5 bases). The germline V gene has CDR1 SGHDN and CDR2 FVKESK. V was cut by 2 bases and J by 3 bases, with 14 bases left in between. The CDR3 is 15 residues long. The CDR3 DNA is TGTGCCAGCAGCCAACCGGGATTCGGTTACTACGAGCAGTACTTC. Translation: CASSQPGFGYYEQYF.

The rearrangement uses TRBV7-3 and TRBJ2-1; 10 positions agree with TRBD1. CDR1 and CDR2 from the germline V gene are SGHTA and FQGTGA. After removal of 1 base from V and 7 bases from J, the junction contained 7 bases not matched to a gene. The CDR3 consists of 16 residues. The CDR3 bases are TGTGCCAGCAGCTTAAGGTTGGGACAGGGGTGGAATGAGCAGTTCTTC. This gives the protein CASSLRLGQGWNEQFF.

The chain employs TRBV27 and TRBJ1-4, with D maybe TRBD1 (6 bases). The V and J ends lost 5 bases and 8 bases respectively, with 15 bases between them. This CDR3 is 14 amino acids long. Per the germline V gene, CDR1 is MNHEY and CDR2 is SMNVEV (reference sequence). CDR3: CASSPGGRFEKLFF. The CDR3, as DNA: TGTGCCAGCAGTCCGGGGGGGCGGTTCGAAAAACTGTTTTTT.

V usage is TRBV18 and J usage is TRBJ2-1; 8 nucleotides match TRBD2. J gave up 2 bases and V 1 base, and 7 bases lay outside the gene matches. This CDR3 has 17 amino acids. Germline V gene lookup returns CDR1 KGHSH and CDR2 LQKENI. CDR3: CASSPQRRLATYNEQFF. CDR3 nucleotides: TGTGCCAGCTCACCACAGAGGAGACTAGCGACCTACAATGAGCAGTTCTTC.

This chain joins TRBV7-9 and TRBJ2-1; TRBD2 matches 12 bases. V trimming: 0 bases; J trimming: 6 bases; junction bases outside the gene matches: 6. Germline CDR1 and CDR2: SEHNR and FQNEAQ (reference sequence). This CDR3 has 17 residues. The CDR3 DNA reads as TGTGCCAGCAGCTTAGCGCCAGGACTAGCGGGACCCAATGAGCAGTTCTTC. It codes for CASSLAPGLAGPNEQFF.

The chain combines TRBV2 with TRBJ1-5; 9 nucleotides agree with TRBD1. The J segment lost 0 bases and the V segment lost 6 bases, leaving 6 bases of the junction unmatched. The CDR3 extends over 16 amino acids. Germline V gene lookup returns CDR1 SNHLY and CDR2 FYNNEI. The CDR3 is CASRTWTGDSNQPQHF. DNA of the CDR3: TGTGCCAGCAGGACGTGGACAGGGGATAGCAATCAGCCCCAGCATTTT.

The chain uses TRBV5-1 and TRBJ2-7; the match to TRBD1 covers 8 bases. The CDR3 covers 14 residues. Germline CDR1 SGHRS, CDR2 YFSETQ. The trim removed 3 bases at V and 4 bases at J, leaving 6 bases unmatched. CDR3 in DNA: TGCGCCAGCAGCTCGGGACAGGCGATATACGAGCAGTACTTC. Its protein product is CASSSGQAIYEQYF. Combining the CDR3 with reference TRBV5-1 and TRBJ2-7 gives the whole variable domain KAGVTQTPRYLIKTRGQQVTLSCSPISGHRSVSWYQQTPGQGLQFLFEYFSETQRNKGNFPGRFSGRQFSNSRSEMNVSTLELGDSALYLCASSSGQAIYEQYFGPGTRLTVT.

This clone was observed a few times. This chain uses TRBV28 with TRBJ1-6; a possible D gene is TRBD1 (5 bases). Per germline, CDR1 MDHEN and CDR2 SYDVKM. The V end was cut by 6 bases, the J end by 8 bases, with 14 bases between. The CDR3 extends over 14 amino acids. The CDR3 is CASRPTRQYSPLHF. The CDR3 nucleotides read TGTGCCAGCAGACCCACCCGACAGTATTCACCCCTCCACTTT.

The rearrangement uses TRBV4-1 and TRBJ2-1; TRBD2 agrees at 8 bases. This CDR3 is 16 amino acids long. The germline gives CDR1 MGHRA, CDR2 YSYEKL. Trimming cost V 0 bases and J 9 bases; bases outside gene matches: 10. In DNA, the CDR3 is TGCGCCAGCAGCCAAGACCTTAGCGGGATTCGTTTTGAGCAGTTCTTC. This gives the protein CASSQDLSGIRFEQFF.

The J gene is TRBJ1-5, the V gene TRBV6-6; tentative D call: TRBD1 (6 bases). The CDR3 has 13 amino acids. Germline assignment: CDR1 MNHNY and CDR2 SVGAGI (reference sequence). Trimming removed 4 bases from V and 8 bases from J, with 12 bases in between. DNA for the CDR3: TGTGCCAGCAGTTCTGACAGGACGAAGCCCCAGCATTTT. Translated, it gives CASSSDRTKPQHF.

V gene TRBV5-8 combines with J gene TRBJ1-2; D gene ambiguous. The CDR3 extends over 13 amino acids. Germline values: CDR1 SGHTS, CDR2 YDEGEE. V lost 1 base to trimming and J lost 7 bases, with 11 bases between them. CDR3 bases: TGTGCCAGCAGCTTGACCCTTTCAGGTGGCTACACCTTC. Translation: CASSLTLSGGYTF.

This chain joins TRBV13 and TRBJ2-3; the D gene is possibly TRBD1 (5 bases). V was trimmed by 1 base and J by 1 base, leaving 9 bases between them. Germline values: CDR1 PRHDT, CDR2 FYEKMQ (reference sequence). This CDR3 region has 15 residues. For the CDR3, the DNA is TGTGCCAGCAGCTTAGAGGCAGGGCGCACAGATACGCAGTATTTT. This codes for CASSLEAGRTDTQYF.

V and J are TRBV2 and TRBJ2-7; no reliable D call. CDR3 length: 13 residues. CDR1 SNHLY and CDR2 FYNNEI come from the germline V gene. Trimming stripped 2 bases from V and 2 bases from J, with 7 bases between. The DNA of the CDR3 is TGTGCCAGCAGTGAATTGGCGGCCTACGAGCAGTACTTC. It translates to CASSELAAYEQYF.

The chain joins TRBV3-1 (or the pseudogene TRBV3-2) to TRBJ2-2, with TRBD1 identical over 8 bases. CDR1 is LGHDT, CDR2 YNNKEL, per germline (reference sequence). The CDR3 runs to 15 residues. Trimming took 4 bases from V and 7 from J; bases not matched to a gene: 8. CDR3 protein: CASSPLQGVGGELFF. CDR3 nucleotide sequence: TGTGCCAGCAGCCCGCTACAGGGGGTCGGCGGGGAGCTGTTTTTT.

The V and J genes are TRBV28 and TRBJ2-7; no firm D call. The V end lost 6 bases, the J end lost 4 bases, and 10 bases lay between the germline ends. The germline V gene has CDR1 MDHEN and CDR2 SYDVKM. The CDR3 contains 12 residues. The CDR3 here is CASRMRAYEQYF. CDR3 sequence (DNA): TGTGCCAGCAGAATGAGAGCTTACGAGCAGTACTTC.

This chain uses TRBV7-9 with TRBJ1-6; TRBD1 matches at 9 bases. Germline lookup yields CDR1 SEHNR and CDR2 FQNEAQ (reference sequence). Trimming took 4 bases from V and 8 from J; bases not matched to a gene: 9. This CDR3 spans 16 amino acids. CDR3 sequence (DNA): TGTGCCAGCAGCTCAAAGGTGACAGGGGGGGATTCACCCCTCCACTTT. Its translation: CASSSKVTGGDSPLHF.

The chain joins TRBV29-1 to TRBJ2-5; perhaps TRBD2 as D (6 bases). Between the trimmed V and J ends, which lost 0 bases and 2 bases, there was a span of 16 bases. Germline loops: CDR1 SQVTM, CDR2 ANQGSEA. The CDR3 runs to 16 residues. CDR3 in DNA: TGCAGCGTTGAAGATTGGGTTAGCGGACCTCAAGAGACCCAGTACTTC. Protein: CSVEDWVSGPQETQYF.

The chain has TRBV5-5 and TRBJ2-1, with 13 bases fitting TRBD2. J lost 6 bases, V lost 0 bases, and 6 bases had no gene match. The V gene's germline CDR1 is SGHKS and CDR2 YYEKEE (reference sequence). This CDR3 is built from 17 residues. The CDR3 region is CASSLAGGTSGINEQFF. The CDR3 DNA sequence: TGTGCCAGCAGCTTGGCTGGTGGGACTAGCGGGATCAATGAGCAGTTCTTC.

This clone was seen a single time. This chain connects TRBV3-1 (or the pseudogene TRBV3-2) to TRBJ2-1, with 10 bases matching TRBD2. The CDR3 runs 17 residues. Germline CDR1 reads LGHDT; CDR2 reads YNNKEL (reference sequence). After removal of 1 base from V and 3 bases from J, the junction contained 6 bases not matched to a gene. This CDR3 reads CASSQVPGTSVYNEQFF. CDR3 bases: TGTGCCAGCAGCCAAGTCCCCGGGACTAGCGTCTACAATGAGCAGTTCTTC.

The chain's CDR3 is CASSQGETRNHQETQYF. As DNA, the CDR3 is TGCGCCAGCAGCCAAGGGGAGACCAGGAACCACCAAGAGACCCAGTACTTC. This chain joins TRBV4-3 and TRBJ2-5; perhaps TRBD2 as D (5 bases). This CDR3 is 17 amino acids long. V dropped 1 base and J dropped 0 bases, with 15 bases sitting between them. Per germline, CDR1 LGHNA and CDR2 YSLEER.

The J gene is TRBJ2-1, the V gene TRBV11-1, with a possible D match to TRBD1 (6 bases). Per the germline V gene, CDR1 is SGHAT and CDR2 is FQDESV (reference sequence). Trimming pared 6 bases from V and 3 bases from J, leaving 12 bases between. The CDR3 sequence is 14 residues long. The CDR3 DNA reads as TGTGCCAGCAGTCCACAGGGCGTCTACAATGAGCAGTTCTTC. Encoded protein: CASSPQGVYNEQFF. The variable domain in full, with the rest retrieved from reference TRBV11-1 and TRBJ2-1, is EAEVAQSPRYKITEKSQAVAFWCDPISGHATLYWYRQILGQGPELLVQFQDESVVDDSQLPKDRFSAERLKGVDSTLKIQPAELGDSAMYLCASSPQGVYNEQFFGPGTRLTVL.

The V and J genes are TRBV5-1 and TRBJ1-1; D is perhaps TRBD1 (6 bases). The germline V gene has CDR1 SGHRS and CDR2 YFSETQ. V lost 0 bases to trimming and J lost 3 bases, with 9 bases between them. This CDR3 is 14 amino acids long. CDR3 DNA: TGCGCCAGCAGCTTGGAGGGGGGGCACACTGAAGCTTTCTTT. As protein: CASSLEGGHTEAFF.

The chain carries TRBV5-4 and TRBJ1-2; tentative D call: TRBD1 (5 bases). Germline V gene sequence: CDR1 SGHNT, CDR2 YYREEE (reference sequence). The V end lost 0 bases, the J end lost 6 bases, and 9 bases lay between the germline ends. The CDR3 spans 13 residues. CDR3 DNA sequence: TGTGCCAGCAGCTTGGCAGGGATACATGGCTACACCTTC. Protein product: CASSLAGIHGYTF.